This T cell receptor (beta chain) emerged from a study of Graves' ophthalmopathy and Graves' hyperthyroidism. There are 14 residues in the CDR3. The germline CDR1 and CDR2 sequences are MNHNY and SVGAGI (reference sequence). The trim removed 8 bases at V and 6 bases at J, leaving 7 bases unmatched. The sample holds many counts of this clonotype. RNA transcripts yielded amplified TCR beta CDR3 regions. In the first round, RT-PCR was carried out with HTBI primers, and a multiplex PCR formed the second round. MiXCR was run by TCRdb on the multiplex PCR reads, yielding one entry per CDR3 protein. The sample contains approximately 640,000 distinct CDR3 sequences, over 40% of which appear only once.

The specimen sequenced was peripheral blood. This clonotype was obtained from an adult man with Graves' ophthalmopathy. The genes are TRBV6-6 and TRBJ1-5; 10 bases are a match to TRBD1. The CDR3 DNA reads as TGTGCCAGCTCTGGACAGGGGGAAGGTCAGCCCCAGCATTTT. Its protein is CASSGQGEGQPQHF.